This entry describes one T cell receptor beta chain. Its antigen remains unidentified. This record belongs to a study of T-cell memory formation after mild COVID-19. Study summary: Largely donor-specific TCR clusters were found.

This CDR3 has 15 residues. V was clipped by 3 bases and J by 5 bases; unmatched bases: 5. CDR1 is KGHSH, CDR2 LQKENI, per germline. Broader study findings: Cross-reactive memory apparently joined, as some responding clones appeared in pre-infection memory. Later expanders leaned toward CD4+, whereas clones contracting from day 15 to 85 were balanced CD4/CD8.

After 5'RACE with constant-segment primers, TCR alpha and TCR beta cDNA libraries carrying sample barcodes and UMIs were obtained. Using its own MiXCR run on the 5' RACE reads, TCRdb lists one record per CDR3 protein. The sample has 120,000 or so distinct CDR3 sequences, about a sixth seen once; the top ten hold around 4.8%. The TCR was taken from a man aged 18 to 30 who had mild COVID-19 (a few samples of this study predate the infection). Cell type and time point are not known. The chain employs TRBV18 and TRBJ2-2; the match to TRBD1 covers 8 bases. Sample: PBMCs or a T cell subset sorted from them (not recorded which). CDR3 sequence (DNA): TGTGCCAGCTCACCCTGGACAGGGCGGACCGGGGAGCTGTTTTTT. It encodes CASSPWTGRTGELFF.